This T cell receptor (beta chain) was captured in a study of blood T cell repertoires in COVID-19. CDR1 and CDR2 (germline): SEHNR, FQNEAQ (reference sequence). This CDR3 comprises 14 residues. The V gene lost 5 bases and the J gene lost 7 bases, with 15 bases spanning the gap. Produced via immunoSEQ multiplex PCR; TCRdb's table is partial and in-frame only. This sample has 150,000 to 180,000 clones, with around 83% found just once. The chain carries TRBV7-9 and TRBJ2-1, with D possibly TRBD2 on 5 matching bases. This clonotype was obtained from a woman aged 55-75 years with COVID-19, enrolled during active disease. The sequenced sample was peripheral blood. The CDR3 is CASSLAARTNEQFF. The CDR3 nucleotides are TGTGCCAGCAGCCTCGCTGCGAGGACTAATGAGCAGTTCTTC.